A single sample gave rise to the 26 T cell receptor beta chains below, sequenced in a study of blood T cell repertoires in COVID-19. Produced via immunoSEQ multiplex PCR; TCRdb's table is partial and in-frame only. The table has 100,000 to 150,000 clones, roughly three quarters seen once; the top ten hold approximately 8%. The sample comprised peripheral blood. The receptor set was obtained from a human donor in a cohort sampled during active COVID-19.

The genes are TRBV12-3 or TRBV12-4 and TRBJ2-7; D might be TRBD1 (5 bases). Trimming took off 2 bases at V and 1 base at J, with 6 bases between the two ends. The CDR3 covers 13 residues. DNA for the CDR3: TGTGCCAGCAGTTTATCAGGGTCCTACGAGCAGTACTTC. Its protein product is CASSLSGSYEQYF.

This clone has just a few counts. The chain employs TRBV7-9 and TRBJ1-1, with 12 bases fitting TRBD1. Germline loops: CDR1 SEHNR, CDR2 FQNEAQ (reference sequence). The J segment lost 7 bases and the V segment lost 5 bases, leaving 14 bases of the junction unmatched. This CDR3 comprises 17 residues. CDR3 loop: CASSPRSGQGAGGEAFF. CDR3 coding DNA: TGTGCCAGCAGCCCAAGATCGGGACAGGGGGCAGGGGGTGAAGCTTTCTTT.

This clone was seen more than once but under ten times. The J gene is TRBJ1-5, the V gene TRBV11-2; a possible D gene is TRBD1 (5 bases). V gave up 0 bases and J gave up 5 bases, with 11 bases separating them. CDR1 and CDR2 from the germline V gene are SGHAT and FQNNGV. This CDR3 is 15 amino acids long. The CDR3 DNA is TGTGCCAGCAGCTTAGATCACGGGGGTTATCAGCCCCAGCATTTT. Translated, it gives CASSLDHGGYQPQHF.

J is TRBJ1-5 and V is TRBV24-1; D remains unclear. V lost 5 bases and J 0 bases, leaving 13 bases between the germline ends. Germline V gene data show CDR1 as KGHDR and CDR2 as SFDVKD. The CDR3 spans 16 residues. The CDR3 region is CATSAAFHYSNQPQHF. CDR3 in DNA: TGTGCCACCAGTGCGGCTTTCCACTATAGCAATCAGCCCCAGCATTTT.

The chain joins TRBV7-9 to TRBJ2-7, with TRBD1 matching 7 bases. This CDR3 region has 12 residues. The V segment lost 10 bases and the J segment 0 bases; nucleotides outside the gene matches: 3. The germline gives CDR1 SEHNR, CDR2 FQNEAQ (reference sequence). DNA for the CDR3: TGTGCCACGGGACAGAGCTCCTACGAGCAGTACTTC. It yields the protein CATGQSSYEQYF.

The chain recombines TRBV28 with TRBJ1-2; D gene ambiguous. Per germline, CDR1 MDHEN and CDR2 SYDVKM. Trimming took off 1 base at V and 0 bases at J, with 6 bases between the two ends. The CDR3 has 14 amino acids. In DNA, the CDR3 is TGTGCCAGCAGTTTATTGGCAGCTAACTATGGCTACACCTTC. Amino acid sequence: CASSLLAANYGYTF.

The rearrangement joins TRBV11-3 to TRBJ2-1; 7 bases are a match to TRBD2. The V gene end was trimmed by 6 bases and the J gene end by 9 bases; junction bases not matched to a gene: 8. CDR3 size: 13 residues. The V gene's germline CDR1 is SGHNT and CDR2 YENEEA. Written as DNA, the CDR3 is TGTGCCAGCAGTGGGAGGGCCGGAACTGAGCAGTTCTTC. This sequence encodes CASSGRAGTEQFF.

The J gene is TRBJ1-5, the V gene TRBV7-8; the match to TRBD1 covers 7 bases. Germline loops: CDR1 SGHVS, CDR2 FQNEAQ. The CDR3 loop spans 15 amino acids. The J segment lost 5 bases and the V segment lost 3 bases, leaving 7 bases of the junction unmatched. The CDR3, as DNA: TGTGCCAGCAGCTTGCAGGGGGAAGAGGATCAGCCCCAGCATTTT. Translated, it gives CASSLQGEEDQPQHF.

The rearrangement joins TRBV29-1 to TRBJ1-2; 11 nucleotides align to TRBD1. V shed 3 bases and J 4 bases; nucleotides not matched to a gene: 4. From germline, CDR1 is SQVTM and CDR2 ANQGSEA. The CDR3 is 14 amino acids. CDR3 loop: CSVDEGTGGYGYTF. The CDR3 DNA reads TGCAGCGTTGACGAGGGGACAGGGGGCTATGGCTACACCTTC.

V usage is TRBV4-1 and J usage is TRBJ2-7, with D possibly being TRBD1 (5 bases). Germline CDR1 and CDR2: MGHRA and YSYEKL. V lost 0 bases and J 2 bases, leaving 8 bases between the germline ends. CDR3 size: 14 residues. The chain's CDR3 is CASSQEKGPYEQYF. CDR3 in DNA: TGCGCCAGCAGCCAAGAAAAGGGGCCCTACGAGCAGTACTTC.

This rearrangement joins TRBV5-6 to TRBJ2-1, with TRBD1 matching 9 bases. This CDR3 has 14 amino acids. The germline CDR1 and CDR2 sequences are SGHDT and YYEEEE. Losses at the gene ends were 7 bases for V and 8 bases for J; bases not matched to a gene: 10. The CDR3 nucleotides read TGTGCCAGCGCCGGGACAGGGAGTTTCGATGAGCAGTTCTTC. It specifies CASAGTGSFDEQFF.

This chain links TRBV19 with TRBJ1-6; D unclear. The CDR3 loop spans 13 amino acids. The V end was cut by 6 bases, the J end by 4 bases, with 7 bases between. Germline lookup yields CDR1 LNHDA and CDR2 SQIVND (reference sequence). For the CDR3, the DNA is TGTGCCAGTAGGTGGGAGTATAATTCACCCCTCCACTTT. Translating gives CASRWEYNSPLHF.

CDR3 sequence reads: CASSIDASNEQFF. The CDR3 bases are TGTGCCAGCAGCATAGATGCCAGCAATGAGCAGTTCTTC. The chain carries TRBV7-8 and TRBJ2-1; unclear D gene. Trimming took 5 bases from V and 6 from J, leaving 11 bases between them. The length of the CDR3 is 13 residues. Germline V lookup: CDR1 SGHVS, CDR2 FQNEAQ. The variable domain in full, completed from reference TRBV7-8 and TRBJ2-1, reads GAGVSQSPRYKVAKRGQDVALRCDPISGHVSLFWYQQALGQGPEFLTYFQNEAQLDKSGLPSDRFFAERPEGSVSTLKIQRTQQEDSAVYLCASSIDASNEQFFGPGTRLTVL.

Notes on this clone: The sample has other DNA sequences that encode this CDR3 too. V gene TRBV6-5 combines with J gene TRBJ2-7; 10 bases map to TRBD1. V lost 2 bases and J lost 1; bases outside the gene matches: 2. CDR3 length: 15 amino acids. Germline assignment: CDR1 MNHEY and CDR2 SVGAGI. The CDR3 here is CASSYDRGPSYEQYF. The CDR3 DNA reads TGTGCCAGCAGTTACGACAGGGGGCCGTCCTACGAGCAGTACTTC.

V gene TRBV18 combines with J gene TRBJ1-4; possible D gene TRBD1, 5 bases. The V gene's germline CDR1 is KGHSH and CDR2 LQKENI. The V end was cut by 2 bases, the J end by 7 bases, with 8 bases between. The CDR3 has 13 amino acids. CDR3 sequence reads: CASSPLGVEKLFF. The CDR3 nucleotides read TGTGCCAGCTCACCATTAGGGGTTGAAAAACTGTTTTTT.

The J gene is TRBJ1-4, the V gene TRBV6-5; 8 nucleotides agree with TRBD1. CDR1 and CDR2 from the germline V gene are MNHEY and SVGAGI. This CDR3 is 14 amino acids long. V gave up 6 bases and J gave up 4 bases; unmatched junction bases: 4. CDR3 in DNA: TGTGCCAGCAGGCCGGGACAGGTTAATGAAAAACTGTTTTTT. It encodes CASRPGQVNEKLFF.

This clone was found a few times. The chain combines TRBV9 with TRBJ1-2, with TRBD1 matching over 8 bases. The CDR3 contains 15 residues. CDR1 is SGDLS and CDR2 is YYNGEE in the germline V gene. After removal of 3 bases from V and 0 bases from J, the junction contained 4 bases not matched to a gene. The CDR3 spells CASSGTGRSNYGYTF. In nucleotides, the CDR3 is TGTGCCAGCAGCGGGACAGGGCGATCTAACTATGGCTACACCTTC.

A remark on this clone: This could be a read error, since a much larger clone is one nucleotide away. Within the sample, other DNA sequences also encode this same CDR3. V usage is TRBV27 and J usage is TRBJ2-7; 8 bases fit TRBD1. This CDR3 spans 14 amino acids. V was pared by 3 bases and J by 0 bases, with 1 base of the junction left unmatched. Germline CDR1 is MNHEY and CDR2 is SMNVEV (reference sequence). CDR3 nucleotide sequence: TGTGCCAGCAGTTTCGGACAGGGCTCCTACGAGCAGTACTTC. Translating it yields CASSFGQGSYEQYF.

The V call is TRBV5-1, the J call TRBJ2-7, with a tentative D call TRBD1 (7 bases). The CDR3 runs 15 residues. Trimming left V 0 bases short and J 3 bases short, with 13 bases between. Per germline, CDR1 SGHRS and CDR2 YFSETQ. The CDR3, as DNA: TGCGCCAGCAGCTTGGGACAGGGAGGCCTCTACGAGCAGTACTTC. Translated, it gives CASSLGQGGLYEQYF.

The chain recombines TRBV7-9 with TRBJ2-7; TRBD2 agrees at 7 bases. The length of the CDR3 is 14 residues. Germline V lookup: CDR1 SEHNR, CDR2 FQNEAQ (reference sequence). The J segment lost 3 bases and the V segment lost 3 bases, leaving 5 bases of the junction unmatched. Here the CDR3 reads CASSLRASGYEQYF. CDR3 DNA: TGTGCCAGCAGCTTGAGGGCTAGCGGCTACGAGCAGTACTTC.

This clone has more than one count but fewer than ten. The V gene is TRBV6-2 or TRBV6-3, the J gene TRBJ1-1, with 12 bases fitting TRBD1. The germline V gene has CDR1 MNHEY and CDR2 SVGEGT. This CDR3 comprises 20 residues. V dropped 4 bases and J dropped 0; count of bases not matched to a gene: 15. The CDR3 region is CASSSPGTGGLFFMNTEAFF. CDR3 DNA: TGTGCCAGCAGTTCCCCCGGGACAGGGGGCCTGTTCTTCATGAACACTGAAGCTTTCTTT.

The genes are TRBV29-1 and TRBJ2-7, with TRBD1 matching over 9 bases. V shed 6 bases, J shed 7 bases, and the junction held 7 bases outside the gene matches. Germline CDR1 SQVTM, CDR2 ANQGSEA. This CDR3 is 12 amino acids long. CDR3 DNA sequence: TGCAGCGTCGGGACAGGGACGGGGGAGCAGTACTTC. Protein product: CSVGTGTGEQYF.

CDR3 region: CASRPEFSGKTQYF. CDR3 sequence (DNA): TGTGCCAGCAGGCCCGAATTTAGCGGGAAGACCCAGTACTTC. V and J are TRBV6-5 and TRBJ2-5; 8 nucleotides match TRBD2. Per germline, CDR1 MNHEY and CDR2 SVGAGI. CDR3 length: 14 residues. V was clipped by 6 bases and J by 6 bases; unmatched bases: 9.

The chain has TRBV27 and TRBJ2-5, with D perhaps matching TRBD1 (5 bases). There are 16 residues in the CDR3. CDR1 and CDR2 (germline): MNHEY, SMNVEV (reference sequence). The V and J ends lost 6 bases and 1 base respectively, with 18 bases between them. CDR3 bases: TGTGCCAGCAGCCCTCTAAAAGGGGTAGTCCAAGAGACCCAGTACTTC. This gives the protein CASSPLKGVVQETQYF.

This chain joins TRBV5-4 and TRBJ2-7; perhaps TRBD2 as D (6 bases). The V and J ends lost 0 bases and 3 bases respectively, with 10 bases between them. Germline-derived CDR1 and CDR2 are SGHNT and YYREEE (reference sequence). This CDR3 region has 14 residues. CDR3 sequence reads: CASSLGPRDYEQYF. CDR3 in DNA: TGTGCCAGCAGCTTGGGACCGCGGGACTACGAGCAGTACTTC.

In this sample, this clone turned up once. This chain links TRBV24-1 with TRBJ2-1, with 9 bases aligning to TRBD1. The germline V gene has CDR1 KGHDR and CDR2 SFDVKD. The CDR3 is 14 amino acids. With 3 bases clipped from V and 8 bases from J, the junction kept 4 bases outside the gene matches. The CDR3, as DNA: TGTGCCACCAGTGATCCGGGGGACAGGGATGAGCAGTTCTTC. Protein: CATSDPGDRDEQFF.